This TCR beta chain was retrieved from a study of blood T cell repertoires in COVID-19. Assay used: immunoSEQ multiplex PCR; TCRdb lists only in-frame clones, some missing. The profile covers 35,000 to 50,000 clones, with around 82% appearing a single time and 4.2% taken by the ten largest. The source of this sequence is a woman aged 70-85 years with acute or convalescent COVID-19. Sequencing was done on a sample of peripheral blood.

CDR3 protein: CAWSVLGGRAFF. CDR3 in DNA: TGTGCCTGGAGTGTTTTGGGGGGGCGGGCTTTCTTT. This chain joins TRBV30 and TRBJ1-1, with D maybe TRBD1 (6 bases). The germline gives CDR1 GTSNPN, CDR2 SVGIG (reference sequence). Deletions cut 0 bases from V and 11 bases from J, with 13 bases between. CDR3 size: 12 residues.